The 10 T cell receptor beta chains below all came from one sample that was sequenced in a study of blood T cell repertoires in COVID-19. The protocol was immunoSEQ multiplex PCR, while the TCRdb copy is restricted to in-frame clones and leaves out a portion. Among about 150,000 clones, roughly 84% were seen once, and the ten largest hold 2.5% to 3.5%. The sample taken for sequencing was peripheral blood. Receptor source: a woman in her sixties or seventies with acute or convalescent COVID-19.

This chain links TRBV7-9 with TRBJ1-1; D gene uncertain. The germline gives CDR1 SEHNR, CDR2 FQNEAQ (reference sequence). The V gene lost 0 bases and the J gene lost 5 bases, with 7 bases spanning the gap. The CDR3 loop spans 13 amino acids. The DNA of the CDR3 is TGTGCCAGCAGCTTAGCGCCGGGGACTGAAGCTTTCTTT. It codes for CASSLAPGTEAFF.

This rearrangement joins TRBV18 to TRBJ1-2; TRBD1 aligns across 10 bases. CDR3 length equals 14 residues. Germline V gene lookup returns CDR1 KGHSH and CDR2 LQKENI. V gave up 6 bases and J gave up 4 bases; unmatched junction bases: 5. CDR3: CASSPGQGTYGYTF. CDR3 coding DNA: TGTGCCAGCTCGCCGGGACAGGGGACCTATGGCTACACCTTC. Using reference TRBV18 and TRBJ1-2 for the parts outside the CDR3, the full variable domain is NAGVMQNPRHLVRRRGQEARLRCSPMKGHSHVYWYRQLPEEGLKFMVYLQKENIIDESGMPKERFSAEFPKEGPSILRIQQVVRGDSAAYFCASSPGQGTYGYTFGSGTRLTVV.

This chain joins TRBV6-1 and TRBJ1-1; possibly TRBD1 for D (5 bases). The CDR3 contains 15 residues. Germline V lookup: CDR1 MNHNS, CDR2 SASEGT. The V gene lost 2 bases and the J gene lost 1 base, with 11 bases spanning the gap. CDR3 bases: TGTGCCAGCAGTGAAAGGGCAGGGTGGAACACTGAAGCTTTCTTT. This sequence encodes CASSERAGWNTEAFF.

The gene calls are TRBV5-1 and TRBJ2-7, with 7 bases that match TRBD1. J was trimmed by 2 bases and V by 4 bases; bases with no gene match: 6. This CDR3 contains 14 residues. Germline loops: CDR1 SGHRS, CDR2 YFSETQ. The CDR3 loop reads CASSLDRAPYEQYF. CDR3 bases: TGCGCCAGCAGCCTAGACAGGGCTCCCTACGAGCAGTACTTC.

The chain links TRBV5-1 to TRBJ2-2; D gene uncertain. This CDR3 comprises 16 residues. The germline CDR1 and CDR2 sequences are SGHRS and YFSETQ. Trimming left V 0 bases short and J 0 bases short, with 9 bases between. CDR3 sequence: CASSLGQASNTGELFF. CDR3 sequence (DNA): TGCGCCAGCAGCTTGGGGCAGGCCTCGAACACCGGGGAGCTGTTTTTT.

The CDR3 spells CASSQLAGGLNEQFF. CDR3 DNA: TGTGCCAGCAGCCAACTAGCGGGGGGGCTCAATGAGCAGTTCTTC. The chain joins TRBV4-2 to TRBJ2-1; 12 bases map to TRBD2. Per the germline V gene, CDR1 is LGHNA and CDR2 is YNFKEQ. This CDR3 is 15 amino acids long. Trimming took 2 bases from V and 6 from J; bases not matched to a gene: 2.

The rearrangement joins TRBV25-1 to TRBJ1-4; unclear D gene. This CDR3 contains 15 residues. V gave up 4 bases and J gave up 0 bases, with 9 bases separating them. The germline V gene encodes CDR1 MGHDK and CDR2 SYGVNS. For the CDR3, the DNA is TGTGCCAGCAGTGTCCACGGGACAACTAATGAAAAACTGTTTTTT. It translates to CASSVHGTTNEKLFF.

The chain couples TRBV5-1 to TRBJ2-3, with TRBD1 as a possible D gene (5 bases). The CDR3 totals 15 residues. V lost 5 bases to trimming and J lost 2 bases, with 15 bases between them. CDR1 SGHRS and CDR2 YFSETQ come from the germline V gene. The CDR3 DNA is TGCGCCAGCAGTCAGGACAACCCTACCACAGATACGCAGTATTTT. Protein sequence: CASSQDNPTTDTQYF.

This clone is a singleton in its sample. The chain carries TRBV4-2 and TRBJ1-1; no definite D call. Germline V CDR1 and CDR2: LGHNA, YNFKEQ. The CDR3 loop spans 16 amino acids. V gave up 4 bases and J gave up 5 bases, with 20 bases separating them. CDR3 sequence (DNA): TGTGCCAGCAGCCGAGAACTGACCCGAGGTGGAACTGAAGCTTTCTTT. Amino acid sequence: CASSRELTRGGTEAFF.

In the case of this clone: Other DNA variants within this sample encode the same CDR3. The J gene is TRBJ1-2, the V gene TRBV29-1, with D tentatively TRBD1 (5 bases). Trimming took 1 base from V and 8 from J, leaving 11 bases between them. The germline gives CDR1 SQVTM, CDR2 ANQGSEA. The CDR3 runs 12 residues. The CDR3, as DNA: TGCAGCGTTGAAGGCGGCGCAGGGGGCTACACCTTC. It specifies CSVEGGAGGYTF.